One and the same sample provided the 12 T cell receptor beta chains below, sequenced in a study of T cell clonotyping in hematopoietic cell transplantation. Only in-frame clones appear in the TCRdb table, and some are missing; sequencing was by immunoSEQ multiplex PCR. This repertoire shows about 9,400 clones, about 79% found once; its top ten account for 16%. This material consisted of PBMCs, taken 180 days after allogeneic stem cell transplant. The receptor source for this set is a male patient between 40 and 50 years old who had an allogeneic stem cell transplant from a related donor, so the T cells may come from the graft donor. Some clones in this sample may be carry-over from other donors' samples.

The V call is TRBV5-8, the J call TRBJ2-5; D is possibly TRBD1 or TRBD2 (5 bases each). There are 15 residues in the CDR3. V was trimmed by 6 bases and J by 1 base, leaving 16 bases between them. In germline, CDR1 is SGHTS, CDR2 YDEGEE. The CDR3 DNA reads TGTGCCAGCATCCCATCCGGGACCCGCCAAGAGACCCAGTACTTC. Translated: CASIPSGTRQETQYF.

The V and J genes are TRBV6-1 and TRBJ2-2; D is perhaps TRBD1 or TRBD2 (6 bases each). The length of the CDR3 is 12 residues. Germline CDR1 MNHNS, CDR2 SASEGT. The CDR3 nucleotides are TGTGCGGCAGGGGAGGAGCCCGGGGAGCTGTTTTTT. This encodes CAAGEEPGELFF.

There are a few counts of this clone. The V and J genes are TRBV11-2 and TRBJ1-2; D gene uncertain. This CDR3 has 12 amino acids. Germline values: CDR1 SGHAT, CDR2 FQNNGV. The germline V and J ends were trimmed by 1 base and 6 bases, with 6 bases remaining between them. The CDR3: CASSLGRDGYTF. The DNA for the CDR3 is TGTGCCAGCAGCTTAGGGCGGGATGGCTACACCTTC.

This clone was recorded a few times. This chain joins TRBV7-3 and TRBJ2-2; no definite D call. Trimming took off 3 bases at V and 0 bases at J, with 11 bases between the two ends. CDR3 length: 16 residues. In germline, CDR1 is SGHTA, CDR2 FQGTGA. CDR3 bases: TGTGCCAGCAGCTTGTCAACGGTTGCGAACACCGGGGAGCTGTTTTTT. It codes for CASSLSTVANTGELFF.

V is TRBV7-8 and J is TRBJ1-5; perhaps TRBD1 as D (6 bases). Trimming took 2 bases from V and 4 from J, leaving 9 bases between them. The CDR3 extends over 14 amino acids. Germline lookup yields CDR1 SGHVS and CDR2 FQNEAQ. This CDR3 is CASSLQGGNQPQHF. The CDR3 DNA reads as TGTGCCAGCAGCTTACAAGGGGGAAATCAGCCCCAGCATTTT.

This chain joins TRBV5-1 and TRBJ1-1; a weak D match, TRBD1 (5 bases). The CDR3 consists of 14 residues. V was clipped by 0 bases and J by 5 bases, with 11 bases between them. The V gene's germline CDR1 is SGHRS and CDR2 YFSETQ. For the CDR3, the DNA is TGCGCCAGCAGCTTGGATGGGGCGCGGACTGAAGCTTTCTTT. Encoded protein: CASSLDGARTEAFF.

This chain joins TRBV9 and TRBJ2-3; TRBD2 matches at 7 bases. V was clipped by 4 bases and J by 4 bases; unmatched bases: 9. The CDR3 runs to 15 residues. CDR1 and CDR2 (germline): SGDLS, YYNGEE. CDR3: CASSFRTSSPDTQYF. DNA of the CDR3: TGTGCCAGCAGCTTCCGGACTAGTTCTCCAGATACGCAGTATTTT.

The chain uses TRBV30 and TRBJ1-2; TRBD1 agrees at 7 bases. The CDR3 length is 13 residues. V shed 3 bases and J 4 bases; nucleotides not matched to a gene: 5. Germline loops: CDR1 GTSNPN, CDR2 SVGIG (reference sequence). For the CDR3, the DNA is TGTGCCTGGAGCCGGGACAGTAGCTATGGCTACACCTTC. This translates into CAWSRDSSYGYTF.

This clone was counted a few times. The chain recombines TRBV4-2 with TRBJ2-3, with 7 bases matching TRBD2. Germline values: CDR1 LGHNA, CDR2 YNFKEQ. This CDR3 has 16 amino acids. V was pared by 1 base and J by 2 bases, with 6 bases of the junction left unmatched. CDR3 region: CASSQVGGGSTDTQYF. CDR3 in DNA: TGTGCCAGCAGCCAAGTTGGCGGGGGATCCACAGATACGCAGTATTTT.

The V and J genes are TRBV7-9 and TRBJ1-5; 7 nucleotides agree with TRBD1. V was pared by 5 bases and J by 3 bases, with 16 bases of the junction left unmatched. The CDR3 runs 18 residues. Germline-derived CDR1 and CDR2 are SEHNR and FQNEAQ (reference sequence). The CDR3 sequence: CASSAGASGTADNQPQHF. DNA of the CDR3: TGTGCCAGCAGCGCCGGGGCTTCCGGGACAGCAGACAATCAGCCCCAGCATTTT.

The chain links TRBV5-4 to TRBJ1-2, with TRBD1 matching 9 bases. The CDR3 runs to 15 residues. The germline gives CDR1 SGHNT, CDR2 YYREEE (reference sequence). V lost 4 bases, J lost 7 bases, and 11 bases stayed unmatched. DNA of the CDR3: TGTGCCAGCAGCCCTACCAGGACAGGGGCTTCTGGCTACACCTTC. Its protein is CASSPTRTGASGYTF.

The chain has TRBV5-4 and TRBJ2-7; unclear D gene. The CDR3 has 15 residues. V lost 3 bases, J lost 5 bases, and 18 bases lay in between. Germline V gene lookup returns CDR1 SGHNT and CDR2 YYREEE (reference sequence). The CDR3 region has the DNA TGTGCCAGCAGCTCAGGACCCCCTCCGACGAACGAGCAGTACTTC. Protein sequence: CASSSGPPPTNEQYF.